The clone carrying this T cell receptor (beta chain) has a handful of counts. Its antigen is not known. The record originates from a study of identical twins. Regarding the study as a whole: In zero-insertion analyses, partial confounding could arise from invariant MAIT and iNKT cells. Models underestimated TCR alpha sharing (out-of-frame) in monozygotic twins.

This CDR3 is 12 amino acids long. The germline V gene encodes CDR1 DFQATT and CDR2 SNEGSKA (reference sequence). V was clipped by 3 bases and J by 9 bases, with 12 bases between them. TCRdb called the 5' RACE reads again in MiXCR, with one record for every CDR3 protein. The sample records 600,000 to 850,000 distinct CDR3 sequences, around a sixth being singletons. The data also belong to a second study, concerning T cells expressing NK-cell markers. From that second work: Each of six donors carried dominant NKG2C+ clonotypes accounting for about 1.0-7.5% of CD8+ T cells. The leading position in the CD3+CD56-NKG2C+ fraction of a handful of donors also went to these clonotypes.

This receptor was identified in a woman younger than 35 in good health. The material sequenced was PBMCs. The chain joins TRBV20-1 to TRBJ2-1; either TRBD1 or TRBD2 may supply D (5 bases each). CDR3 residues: CSASRGRSEQFF. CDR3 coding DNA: TGCAGTGCTAGTCGGGGCAGGAGTGAGCAGTTCTTC.